The sequence of this TCR beta chain was determined in a study of cytomegalovirus exposure and HLA in healthy donors. Germline lookup yields CDR1 MNHEY and CDR2 SMNVEV (reference sequence). There are 17 residues in the CDR3. Losses at the gene ends were 5 bases for V and 5 bases for J; bases not matched to a gene: 14. Primers for the PCR totalled 60 Vbeta and 13 Jbeta. Clones were sequenced by immunoSEQ multiplex PCR, and TCRdb holds only the in-frame ones, with some missing. This sample has 150,000 to 170,000 clones, with over 70% found just once. V gene TRBV27 combines with J gene TRBJ2-7, with 11 positions matching TRBD1. The receptor comes from a man aged 25 to 40 in good health and CMV-seropositive. The sample consisted of PBMCs. CDR3 region: CASSRPGTGGWSHEQYF. In DNA form, the CDR3 reads TGTGCCAGCAGTAGGCCCGGGACAGGGGGTTGGAGCCACGAGCAGTACTTC.